This record looks at one T cell receptor (beta chain) sequence and its context. Its specific antigen is unknown. Base quality data are lacking; no much larger clone is found one base away. The sample is drawn from a study of T cells after yellow fever vaccination (dated by TCRdb to the late 2010s). For the study in its entirety: The SMART-Seq v4 Ultra Low Input RNA kit was used to prepare libraries from fractions with low cell numbers. To follow T-cell clones before and after both primary and booster YFV17D yellow fever vaccination, bulk TCR alpha and beta repertoires underwent longitudinal sequencing. Bulk PBMC replicates and cell subsets were isolated from blood drawn at multiple timepoints before and after both primary and secondary immunization. Two healthy male donors made up the cohort, one aged 18 to 30 years and the other aged 30 to 40 years.

TCR cDNA was made using 5'RACE template switching, a step that added a universal primer site and unique molecular identifiers. Priming of cDNA synthesis was performed from both the TCR alpha and TCR beta constant segments. Library amplification involved two PCR steps, and the second step added sample barcodes and sequencing adapters. Sequencing of libraries was done on Illumina HiSeq 2500 (2x100 bp) or NovaSeq (2x150 bp). On the study's bioinformatics: Reads were demultiplexed and collapsed into UMI consensus sequences with MIGEC, and V(D)J alignment was performed with MiXCR. Vaccine-responding clonotypes were identified with edgeR using replicate PBMC samples, with FDR below 0.01 and a log2 fold change above 5 up to day 15 being required. CD4 or CD8 identity was assigned to each bulk clonotype according to whether the clonotype was present at higher abundance in the sequenced CD4 repertoire or the sequenced CD8 repertoire. TCRdb cleaned the public reads at Q25 with fastp, built clones with MiXCR and kept in-frame beta chains. Rows with one shared CDR3 protein collapse into an entry with the most common genes and DNA. These V and J calls are TCRdb output, not the study's own analysis. In this sample the table shows roughly 500,000 distinct CDR3 sequences, over 15% of which occur a single time. The ten largest clonotypes hold roughly an eighth of the sample.

The meaning of the sample's treatment or condition label: live attenuated yellow fever vaccine strain. At each blood-draw timepoint, two biological replicates of bulk PBMCs were collected. PBMCs were isolated from peripheral blood using a standard Ficoll-Paque protocol. TriZol was used to extract RNA from bulk PBMCs, CD4 and CD8 fractions, and dextramer-positive and dextramer-negative fractions. CDR3 length: 13 amino acids, cysteine to phenylalanine. Kept here is only the CDR3 DNA, which spans 39 bases and is read in frame from base 1. Looking up the germline V gene yields CDR1 SGHRS and CDR2 YFSETQ. V is pared back by 0 bases and J by 3 bases, with 7 bases lying between the germline termini. Beyond this particular receptor, the publication reports: The secondary T-cell response was found to be weaker but faster than the primary response, with a peak reached on day 5 rather than on day 15. A small share of clonotypes was detected in both CD4 and CD8 compartments, with the overlap likely arising from convergent recombination. After the booster, most clones that had expanded after primary vaccination were detected again (around 95% of CD4 and about 88% of CD8), suggesting broad maintenance of memory. Only a couple of donors were included in the study, so the extent to which the findings can be generalized is limited. Computational filtering was required because FACS-sorted repertoires could contain abundant contaminating clonotypes from the bulk population.

The rearrangement combines TRBV5-1 with TRBJ2-7; the D gene lacks a confident call. The specimen comprised PBMCs, sampled 15 days after the yellow fever booster vaccination. The receptor was derived from a man aged 25-40 years who received the YFV17D yellow fever vaccine. The DNA sequence reads TGCGCCAGCAGCTTGGAAAACAGCTACGAGCAGTACTTC. This is translated as CASSLENSYEQYF.